This record concerns one TCR beta chain sequence. What antigen it recognizes has not been identified. Per-nucleotide qualities are absent, and no much larger clonotype sits a single base away. Using the deep immunoSEQ assay, multiplex PCR amplified TCR CDR3 regions from genomic DNA. Extracted genomic DNA from each cell subset was spread evenly across all wells of several immunoSEQ 96-well plates, with each plate serving as a replicate. For unsorted PBMC, roughly 0.3 ug genomic DNA, equal to 30,000 or so T cell genomes, was loaded into each replicate PCR. Unsorted PBMC genomic DNA was sequenced across ten immunoSEQ deep assay plates. Purified libraries were measured with a Qubit 3.0 fluorometer, size-checked on a Bioanalyzer 2100, and measured again with the KAPA Library Quantification kit. Every immunoSEQ 96-well plate was sequenced on a dedicated single-read 150-cycle Illumina NextSeq 550 flow cell. On the authors' methods: Because the immunoSEQ output included only junctional sequences and no quality scores, the filtering could not be the same as the filtering used for full-length reads. Sequences were annotated with PyIR, a Python wrapper for IgBLAST v1.9, using IMGT germline references to assign V/J genes and CDR3. Any read was removed if the V/J assignment was weak (E-value above 1e-6), the CDR3 was missing, or the read contained stop codons, out-of-frame junctions, or ambiguous translated residues. A V3J clonotype was defined by an identical inferred V gene, J gene, and CDR3 amino acid sequence. The percentage overlap between two repertoires was calculated by dividing the number of shared unique clonotypes by the size of the smaller repertoire. RTK rarefaction, the Chao1 estimator, and Recon v2.1 estimates of unobserved clonotypes were used to assess repertoire richness. TCRdb limited this immuneACCESS table to in-frame rearrangements with V and J called. A share of clones is missing; checked studies link under half to unresolved V genes, and the rest is unexplained. The DNA was the basis for D and trimming; V, J and clone size are from that table. For this sample there are hundreds of thousands of clones; roughly four fifths appear just once. Approximately 13% of the sample comes from the top ten.

The CDR3 measures 13 amino acids from cysteine to phenylalanine. The retained sequence is limited to the CDR3, 39 bases, with the frame set at the first base. Reading the germline V gene gives CDR1 MGHDK and CDR2 SYGVNS. At the junction V is shortened by 1 base and J by 3 bases; bases outside the gene matches: 0. Donors were healthy HIV-negative adults with no recently reported acute infections or vaccinations. Every donor was a Caucasian adult living in Nashville, Tennessee, USA. For unsorted samples, tens of millions of PBMCs were counted and genomic DNA was extracted with the QIAamp DNA Blood Mini kit. Blood was collected by leukapheresis, and PBMCs were isolated by Ficoll-Histopaque density gradient centrifugation and then cryopreserved in liquid nitrogen vapor phase. This record belongs to a study of shared clonotypes between healthy human individuals (dated by TCRdb to 2018 to 2020). The study in broad terms: A few men and two women, aged 18 to 49 years, made up the cohort. The study deeply sequenced blood TCR repertoires of about 5 healthy adults to estimate repertoire size and the extent of clonotype sharing between individuals. To increase sequencing depth and limit assay-specific biases, different laboratories used diverse techniques to prepare libraries and sequence TCR repertoires. Leukapheresis yielded between about 0.85 and 9.5 billion PBMCs per donor. General study outcomes and caveats: Only blood was sampled, and tissue TCR repertoires likely differ from those in blood. The small number of donors limited the genetic and exposure-history diversity represented. Based on pairwise subsampling, the degree of clonotype sharing among donors was expected to be affected by sequencing depth.

The specimen sequenced was PBMCs. The receptor comes from a woman in her 40s in good health. Some clones in this sample may be carry-over from other donors' samples. The V and J segments used are TRBV25-1 and TRBJ2-7, with 7 middle bases fitting TRBD2. The CDR3 protein: CASSEWTSYEQYF. The DNA sequence is TGTGCCAGCAGTGAATGGACTAGCTACGAGCAGTACTTC.